This TCR beta chain was captured by sequencing in a study of blood T cell repertoires in COVID-19. Only in-frame clones appear in the TCRdb table, and some are missing; sequencing was by immunoSEQ multiplex PCR. The repertoire holds hundreds of thousands of clones, with about 91% as singletons. CDR1 is SGHRS, CDR2 YFSETQ, per germline. This CDR3 comprises 17 residues. J lost 0 bases, V lost 0 bases, and 3 bases had no gene match. The sample was PBMCs or T cells enriched from blood (not recorded which). This chain connects TRBV5-1 to TRBJ2-7, with TRBD2 identical over 13 bases. The sequence was collected from a woman between 18 and 29 years old who had recovered from COVID-19. CDR3 bases: TGCGCCAGCAGCTTGGGACTAGCGGGGGGCAGCTCCTACGAGCAGTACTTC. It translates to CASSLGLAGGSSYEQYF.